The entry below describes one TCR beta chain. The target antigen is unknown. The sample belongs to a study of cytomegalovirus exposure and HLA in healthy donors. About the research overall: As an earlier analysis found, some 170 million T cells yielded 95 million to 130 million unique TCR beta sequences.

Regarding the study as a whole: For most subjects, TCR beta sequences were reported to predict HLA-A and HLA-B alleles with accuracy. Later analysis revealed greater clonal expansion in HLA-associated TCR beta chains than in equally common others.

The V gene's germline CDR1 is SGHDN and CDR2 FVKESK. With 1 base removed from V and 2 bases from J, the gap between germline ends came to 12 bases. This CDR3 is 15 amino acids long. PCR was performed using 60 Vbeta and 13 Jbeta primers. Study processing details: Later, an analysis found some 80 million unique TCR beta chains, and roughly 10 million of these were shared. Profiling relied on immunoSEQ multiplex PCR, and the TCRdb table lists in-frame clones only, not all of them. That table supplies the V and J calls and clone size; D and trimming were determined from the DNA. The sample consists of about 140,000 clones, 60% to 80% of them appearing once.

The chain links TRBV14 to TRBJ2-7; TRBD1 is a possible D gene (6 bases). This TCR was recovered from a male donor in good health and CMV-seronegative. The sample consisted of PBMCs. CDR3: CASSQVAGAPYEQYF. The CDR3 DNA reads TGTGCCAGCAGCCAAGTGGCAGGGGCACCCTACGAGCAGTACTTC.